A selection of T cell receptor beta chains follows, all from one sample in a study of T cell responses to AZD1222 COVID-19 vaccine. The assay was immunoSEQ multiplex PCR, and TCRdb's table has in-frame clones only and misses some. The sample includes 120,000 to 150,000 clones, roughly 87% of them seen just once. This material consisted of peripheral blood, taken on day 0 of AZD1222 vaccination. Source of these receptors: an adult in good health. CDR3s include the opening cysteine and the closing phenylalanine or tryptophan. A D gene is named only where the DNA matches it firmly. Clone size is shown for a subset of rows, as once, few, many or a class of expanded clone.

abundance	v_gene	j_gene	d_gene	CDR3nt	CDR3aa
NA	TRBV7-2	TRBJ1-2	NA	TGTGCCAGCAGCTTAGGGCCCGGGACGGCCTATGGCTACACCTTC	CASSLGPGTAYGYTF
NA	TRBV29-1	TRBJ2-2	NA	TGCAGCGTTGCGGTCGGTGCCACCGGGGAGCTGTTTTTT	CSVAVGATGELFF
NA	TRBV19	TRBJ1-1	TRBD1	TGTGCCACCTCGGGACAGGGGTGGTTCACTGAAGCTTTCTTT	CATSGQGWFTEAFF
NA	TRBV15	TRBJ2-5	NA	TGTGCCACCAGCAGAGAATCCTTGGGTTCTGCCTGGCTAGTCCCTCGCCAAGAGACCCAGTACTTC	CATSRESLGSAWLVPRQETQYF
NA	TRBV2	TRBJ1-1	TRBD1	TGTGCCAGCAGAAGGCAGGGGGGGAGTAACACTGAAGCTTTCTTT	CASRRQGGSNTEAFF
NA	TRBV5-1	TRBJ2-2	TRBD1	TGCGCCAGCAGCTTCGGGACAGAGAACACCGGGGAGCTGTTTTTT	CASSFGTENTGELFF
NA	TRBV1	TRBJ2-2	NA	TGCACCAGCAGCCAAGGGACGAACACCGGGGAGCTGTTTTTT	CTSSQGTNTGELFF
NA	TRBV5-4	TRBJ1-6	NA	TGTGCCAGCAGCATAGGCCAACTTAATAATTCACCCCTCCACTTT	CASSIGQLNNSPLHF
NA	TRBV4-3	TRBJ1-6	TRBD1	TGCGCCAGCAGCCTGATCACGGGACAGGGGAATAATTCACCCCTCCACTTT	CASSLITGQGNNSPLHF
NA	TRBV28	TRBJ1-6	TRBD1	TGTGCCAGCAGTGGACAGGGGGTGGATAATTCACCCCTCCACTTT	CASSGQGVDNSPLHF
NA	TRBV15	TRBJ2-7	NA	TGTGCCACCAGCAGAGATCTTCGTTTGTCCTACGAGCAGTACTTC	CATSRDLRLSYEQYF
NA	TRBV7-9	TRBJ1-5	TRBD1	TGTGCCAGCAGCCTCTGGACAGGGGATTTTAGCAATCAGCCCCAGCATTTT	CASSLWTGDFSNQPQHF
NA	TRBV7-9	TRBJ1-6	NA	TGTGCCAGCAGCCTGGGATTTAGGGGCGAGACGGATTCACCCCTCCACTTT	CASSLGFRGETDSPLHF
NA	TRBV3-1/TRBV3-2	TRBJ2-1	NA	TGTGCCAGCAGCCTCTACAGTAGCTCCTACAATGAGCAGTTCTTC	CASSLYSSSYNEQFF
NA	TRBV5-5	TRBJ1-1	NA	TGTGCCAGCAACTTAGGCTTGGGCACTGAAGCTTTCTTT	CASNLGLGTEAFF
once	TRBV19	TRBJ1-1	NA	TGTGCCAGTAGAATTGGGCGAAAGGGCACTGAAGCTTTCTTT	CASRIGRKGTEAFF
NA	TRBV28	TRBJ1-1	NA	TGTGCCAGCAGTTTAGAGGCCACTCCGGCAGCTTTCTTT	CASSLEATPAAFF
NA	TRBV25-1	TRBJ1-5	NA	TGTGCCAGCCCATTAGTGTACTCCCCAAGGAATCAGCCCCAGCATTTT	CASPLVYSPRNQPQHF
once	TRBV4-1	TRBJ1-4	NA	TGCGCCAGCAGCCAAGGCCGACGCAATTATGAAAAACTGTTTTTT	CASSQGRRNYEKLFF
NA	TRBV9	TRBJ1-6	TRBD1	TGTGCCAGCAGCGTATCCGGGACAGGGTATTCACCCCTCCACTTT	CASSVSGTGYSPLHF
NA	TRBV11-2	TRBJ1-1	NA	TGTGCCAGCAGCTTAGTATTGGGGATTGAAGCTTTCTTT	CASSLVLGIEAFF
once	TRBV6-5	TRBJ1-1	TRBD1	TGTGCCAGCAATACCGGGACAGGCCCGAACACTGAAGCTTTCTTT	CASNTGTGPNTEAFF
NA	TRBV13	TRBJ1-3	TRBD1	TGTGCCAGCAGCAAGACAGGGTCTGGAAACACCATATATTTT	CASSKTGSGNTIYF
once	TRBV5-6	TRBJ2-1	NA	TGTGCCAGCAGCTTGCCAGCCACTTGGAGCGCGAGTTTCTTC	CASSLPATWSASFF
once	TRBV29-1	TRBJ2-3	NA	TGCAGCGTTGAAGAAGGCTTCCCAGGGGATACGCAGTATTTT	CSVEEGFPGDTQYF
NA	TRBV7-2	TRBJ2-1	NA	TGTGCCAGCAGCTTAGCGGTCTCCACGAGCTACAATGAGCAGTTCTTC	CASSLAVSTSYNEQFF
NA	TRBV7-8	TRBJ2-3	NA	TGTGCCAGCAGCTTAGACCGCACAGATACGCAGTATTTT	CASSLDRTDTQYF
NA	TRBV7-2	TRBJ2-6	TRBD2	TGTGCCAGCAGCCCCGGGCTGGGCGGGAGAAAGGCCAACGTCCTGACTTTC	CASSPGLGGRKANVLTF
once	TRBV27	TRBJ2-7	TRBD1	TGTGCCAGCAGTACCAGGACAGGTAACTCCTACGAGCAGTACTTC	CASSTRTGNSYEQYF
NA	TRBV9	TRBJ1-2	NA	TGTGCCAGCAGCGTATTAAACCAGAGAAGTGGGGTCTACACCTTC	CASSVLNQRSGVYTF
NA	TRBV6-2/TRBV6-3	TRBJ2-7	NA	TGTGCCAGCAGTTACTCCGACGTAGGGTTCGAGCAGTACTTC	CASSYSDVGFEQYF
NA	TRBV7-9	TRBJ2-1	NA	TGTGCCAGCAGCTTAGGAGCCAGCGATGAGCAGTTCTTC	CASSLGASDEQFF
NA	TRBV10-3	TRBJ1-5	NA	TGTGCCATTCCACCACAGGGTAGGGTTGGGCAGCCCCAGCATTTT	CAIPPQGRVGQPQHF
NA	TRBV2	TRBJ2-6	NA	TGTGCCAGCAACCTTAACTCTGGGGCCAACGTCCTGACTTTC	CASNLNSGANVLTF